This paragraph reports one TCR beta chain. As yet, its antigen is unknown. The sample belongs to a study of response to subunit inactivated influenza vaccine. General study results and limits: Each seasonal influenza vaccination, the authors suggested, recruits few new T cells.

CDR3 size: 15 residues. Germline trimming cut 3 bases from V and 6 bases from J; bases unmatched to any gene: 5. Germline V gene lookup returns CDR1 SGDLS and CDR2 YYNGEE. Via MiXCR, TCRdb re-called the RT-PCR reads, giving one row per CDR3 protein. The data contain around 480,000 distinct CDR3 sequences, 11% of them singletons. V and J are TRBV9 and TRBJ2-7; TRBD2 aligns across 14 bases. The sample in question was PBMCs from blood, obtained roughly 46 days after vaccination. This clonotype was obtained from a man in his fifties or sixties who received an inactivated influenza vaccine. The CDR3 DNA follows: TGTGCCAGCAGCGCCGGACTAGCGGGGGGTATCGAGCAGTACTTC. It is translated as CASSAGLAGGIEQYF. The variable domain in full, completed from reference TRBV9 and TRBJ2-7, reads DSGVTQTPKHLITATGQRVTLRCSPRSGDLSVYWYQQSLDQGLQFLIQYYNGEERAKGNILERFSAQQFPDLHSELNLSSLELGDSALYFCASSAGLAGGIEQYFGPGTRLTVT.